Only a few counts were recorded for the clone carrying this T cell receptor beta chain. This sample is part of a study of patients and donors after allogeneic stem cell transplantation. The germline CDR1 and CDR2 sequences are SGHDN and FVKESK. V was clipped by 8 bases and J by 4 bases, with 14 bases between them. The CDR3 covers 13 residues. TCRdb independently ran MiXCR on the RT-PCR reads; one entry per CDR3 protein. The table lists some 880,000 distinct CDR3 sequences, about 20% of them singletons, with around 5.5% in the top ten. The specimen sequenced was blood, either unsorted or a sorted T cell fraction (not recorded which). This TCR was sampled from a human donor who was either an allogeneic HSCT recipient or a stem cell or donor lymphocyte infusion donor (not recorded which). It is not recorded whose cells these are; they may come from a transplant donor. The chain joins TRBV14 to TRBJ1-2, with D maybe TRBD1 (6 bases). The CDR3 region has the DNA TGTGCCAGCGGCCGGGGGGCCGGCTATGGCTACACCTTC. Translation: CASGRGAGYGYTF.